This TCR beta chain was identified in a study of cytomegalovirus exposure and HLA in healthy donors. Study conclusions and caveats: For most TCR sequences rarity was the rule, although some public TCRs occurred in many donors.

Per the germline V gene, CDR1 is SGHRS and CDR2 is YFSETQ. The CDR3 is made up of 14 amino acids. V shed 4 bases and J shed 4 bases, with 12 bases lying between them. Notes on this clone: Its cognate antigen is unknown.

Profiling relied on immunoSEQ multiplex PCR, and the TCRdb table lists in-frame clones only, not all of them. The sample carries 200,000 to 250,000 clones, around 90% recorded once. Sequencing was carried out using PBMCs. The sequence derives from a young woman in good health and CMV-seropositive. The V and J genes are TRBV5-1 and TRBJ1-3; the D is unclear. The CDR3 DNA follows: TGCGCCAGCAGCCTTCCGGGGTTCGGAAACACCATATATTTT. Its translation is CASSLPGFGNTIYF.